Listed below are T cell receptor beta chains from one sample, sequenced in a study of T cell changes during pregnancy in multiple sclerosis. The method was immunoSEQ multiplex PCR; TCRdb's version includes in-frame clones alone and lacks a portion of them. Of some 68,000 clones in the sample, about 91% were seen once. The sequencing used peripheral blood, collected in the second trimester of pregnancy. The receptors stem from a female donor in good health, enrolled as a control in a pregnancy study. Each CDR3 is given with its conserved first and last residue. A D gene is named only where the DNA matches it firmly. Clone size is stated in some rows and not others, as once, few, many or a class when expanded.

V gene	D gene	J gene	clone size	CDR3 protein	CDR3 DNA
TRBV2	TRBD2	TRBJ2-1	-	CASTDLPTRTSGNEQFF	TGTGCCAGCACTGACTTACCAACTAGGACTAGCGGGAACGAGCAGTTCTTC
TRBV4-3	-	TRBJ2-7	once	CASSQDSGYEQYF	TGCGCCAGCAGCCAAGATTCAGGCTACGAGCAGTACTTC
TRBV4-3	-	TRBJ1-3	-	CASSQDLPTSGNTIYF	TGCGCCAGCAGCCAAGATCTACCCACCTCTGGAAACACCATATATTTT
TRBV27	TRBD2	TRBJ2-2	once	CASTRAGGLPGELFF	TGTGCCAGCACAAGAGCGGGAGGGCTACCCGGGGAGCTGTTTTTT
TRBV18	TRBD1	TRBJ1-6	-	CASSPQGQELHF	TGTGCCAGCTCACCTCAAGGACAGGAACTCCACTTT
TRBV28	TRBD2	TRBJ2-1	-	CASSIGGRGSYNEQFF	TGTGCCAGCAGTATTGGCGGGCGGGGGTCTTACAATGAGCAGTTCTTC
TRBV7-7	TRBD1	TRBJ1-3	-	CASSQGQGGGNTIYF	TGTGCCAGCAGTCAAGGACAGGGGGGAGGAAACACCATATATTTT
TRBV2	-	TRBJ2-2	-	CASSYSYTGELFF	TGTGCCAGCAGCTACAGTTACACCGGGGAGCTGTTTTTT
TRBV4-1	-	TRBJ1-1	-	CASSQGFPRYTEAFF	TGCGCCAGCAGCCAAGGGTTCCCGAGGTACACTGAAGCTTTCTTT
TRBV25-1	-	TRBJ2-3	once	CASSEYGQNLDTQYF	TGTGCCAGCAGTGAATACGGACAGAACCTAGATACGCAGTATTTT
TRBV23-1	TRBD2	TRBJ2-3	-	CASSHTLAGSTDTQYF	TGCGCCAGCAGTCATACGCTAGCGGGGAGCACAGATACGCAGTATTTT
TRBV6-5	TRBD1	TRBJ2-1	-	CASKSRGLGVEQFF	TGTGCCAGCAAATCGAGGGGGCTCGGGGTTGAGCAGTTCTTC
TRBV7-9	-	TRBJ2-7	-	CASRSQTAEQYF	TGTGCCAGCAGATCTCAGACAGCCGAGCAGTACTTC
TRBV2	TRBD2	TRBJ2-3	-	CASSLTLGRLAGSTDTQYF	TGTGCCAGCAGTCTAACCCTTGGACGGCTAGCGGGCTCCACAGATACGCAGTATTTT
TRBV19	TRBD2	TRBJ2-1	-	CASKGLAGFGTYNEQFF	TGTGCCAGTAAAGGGCTAGCGGGATTTGGAACCTACAATGAGCAGTTCTTC
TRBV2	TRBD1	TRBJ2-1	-	CASSEMGQGSREQFF	TGTGCCAGCAGTGAAATGGGACAGGGATCTCGGGAGCAGTTCTTC
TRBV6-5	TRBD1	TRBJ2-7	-	CASSTGGEQYF	TGTGCCAGCAGTACAGGGGGCGAGCAGTACTTC
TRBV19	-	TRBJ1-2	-	CASTPTGYGYTF	TGTGCCAGTACCCCGACAGGCTATGGCTACACCTTC
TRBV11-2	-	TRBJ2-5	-	CASSPSQGGAQYF	TGTGCCAGCAGCCCGAGTCAGGGGGGTGCCCAGTACTTC
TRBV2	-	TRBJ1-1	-	CASSEYPEAFF	TGTGCCAGCAGTGAATATCCTGAAGCTTTCTTT
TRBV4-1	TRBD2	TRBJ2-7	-	CASSRGGEGGAYEQYF	TGCGCCAGCAGCCGTGGGGGGGAAGGTGGGGCCTACGAGCAGTACTTC
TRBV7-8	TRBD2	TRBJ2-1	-	CASSWTRGRPNEQFF	TGTGCCAGCAGCTGGACTAGAGGAAGGCCCAATGAGCAGTTCTTC
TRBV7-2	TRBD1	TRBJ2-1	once	CASSSDRGSYNEQFF	TGTGCCAGCAGCTCGGACAGGGGCTCCTACAATGAGCAGTTCTTC
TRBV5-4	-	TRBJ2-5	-	CASSLGGGETQYF	TGTGCCAGCAGCTTGGGTGGCGGAGAGACCCAGTACTTC
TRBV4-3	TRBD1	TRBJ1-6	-	CASSQAQGGRSPLHF	TGCGCCAGCAGCCAAGCCCAAGGGGGCCGTTCACCCCTCCACTTT
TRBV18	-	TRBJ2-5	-	CASSPTSNQETQYF	TGTGCCAGCTCTCCTACGAGTAATCAAGAGACCCAGTACTTC
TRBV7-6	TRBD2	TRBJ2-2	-	CASRKGAGGPWTGELFF	TGTGCCAGCAGAAAGGGGGCGGGAGGGCCTTGGACCGGGGAGCTGTTTTTT
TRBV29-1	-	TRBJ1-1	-	CSLKRGTEAFF	TGCAGCCTCAAGCGGGGGACTGAAGCTTTCTTT
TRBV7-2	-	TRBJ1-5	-	CASSATSFGRNQPQHF	TGTGCCAGCAGCGCAACGTCTTTTGGGCGTAATCAGCCCCAGCATTTT
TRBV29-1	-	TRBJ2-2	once	CSAKTSNTGELFF	TGCAGCGCTAAGACATCGAACACCGGGGAGCTGTTTTTT
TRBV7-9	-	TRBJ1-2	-	CASSTRTGGPNYGYTF	TGTGCCAGCAGCACACGGACGGGGGGACCCAACTATGGCTACACCTTC
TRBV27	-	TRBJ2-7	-	CASSPNPMRQYF	TGTGCCAGCAGTCCCAACCCCATGCGGCAGTACTTC
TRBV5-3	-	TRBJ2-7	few	CARNLRGHYEQYF	TGTGCCAGAAACCTGCGGGGGCACTACGAGCAGTACTTC
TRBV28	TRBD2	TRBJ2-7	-	CASSLWTSGRTTYEQYF	TGTGCCAGCAGTTTGTGGACTAGCGGGAGGACGACCTACGAGCAGTACTTC
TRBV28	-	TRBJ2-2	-	CASSLSGPGELFF	TGTGCCAGCAGTTTATCAGGGCCCGGGGAGCTGTTTTTT
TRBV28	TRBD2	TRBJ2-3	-	CASSIPGLAVDTQYF	TGTGCCAGCAGTATACCGGGACTAGCGGTAGATACGCAGTATTTT
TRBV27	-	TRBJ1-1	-	CASTGGGGVAEAFF	TGTGCCAGCACAGGTGGGGGGGGAGTAGCTGAAGCTTTCTTT
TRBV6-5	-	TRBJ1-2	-	CASSITYNYGYTF	TGTGCCAGCAGTATAACATATAACTATGGCTACACCTTC
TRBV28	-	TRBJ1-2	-	CASSSGVNYGYTF	TGTGCCAGCAGTTCCGGGGTAAACTATGGCTACACCTTC
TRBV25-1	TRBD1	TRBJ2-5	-	CASSEWTGSKPETQYF	TGTGCCAGCAGTGAATGGACAGGGTCCAAGCCCGAGACCCAGTACTTC
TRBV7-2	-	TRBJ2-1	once	CASSLAAGVGNEQFF	TGTGCCAGCAGCTTAGCGGCAGGGGTGGGCAATGAGCAGTTCTTC
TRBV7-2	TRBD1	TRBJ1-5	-	CASSSRQGPQPQHF	TGTGCCAGCAGTTCTCGACAGGGGCCTCAGCCCCAGCATTTT
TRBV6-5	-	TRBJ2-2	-	CASSYSNRMVTGELFF	TGTGCCAGCAGTTACTCGAATAGAATGGTCACCGGGGAGCTGTTTTTT
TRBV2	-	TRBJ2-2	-	CASSGATTNTGELFF	TGTGCCAGCTCTGGGGCGACAACGAACACCGGGGAGCTGTTTTTT
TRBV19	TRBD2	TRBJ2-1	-	CASSMLAGYNNEQFF	TGTGCCAGTAGTATGCTAGCGGGATATAACAATGAGCAGTTCTTC
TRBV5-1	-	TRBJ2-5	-	CASSLEGAVETQYF	TGCGCCAGCAGCTTGGAGGGAGCGGTAGAGACCCAGTACTTC
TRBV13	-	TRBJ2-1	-	CASSLALAGYNEQFF	TGTGCCAGCAGCTTAGCCCTAGCCGGTTACAATGAGCAGTTCTTC
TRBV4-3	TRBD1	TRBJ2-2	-	CASSQEDREAGELFF	TGCGCCAGCAGCCAAGAGGACAGGGAAGCCGGGGAGCTGTTTTTT
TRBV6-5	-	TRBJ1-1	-	CASSYGGYTEAFF	TGTGCCAGCAGTTACGGCGGATACACTGAAGCTTTCTTT
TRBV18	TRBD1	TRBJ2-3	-	CASSPPTGDLDTQYF	TGTGCCAGCTCACCACCGACAGGGGATCTAGATACGCAGTATTTT
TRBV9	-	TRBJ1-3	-	CASSVFSSGNTIYF	TGTGCCAGCAGCGTATTTAGCTCTGGAAACACCATATATTTT
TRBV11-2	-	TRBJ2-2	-	CASSLDVGAPNTGELFF	TGTGCCAGCAGCTTAGATGTGGGAGCCCCTAACACCGGGGAGCTGTTTTTT
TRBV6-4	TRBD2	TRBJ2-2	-	CASSDSTSGNTGELFF	TGTGCCAGCAGTGACTCGACTAGCGGGAACACCGGGGAGCTGTTTTTT